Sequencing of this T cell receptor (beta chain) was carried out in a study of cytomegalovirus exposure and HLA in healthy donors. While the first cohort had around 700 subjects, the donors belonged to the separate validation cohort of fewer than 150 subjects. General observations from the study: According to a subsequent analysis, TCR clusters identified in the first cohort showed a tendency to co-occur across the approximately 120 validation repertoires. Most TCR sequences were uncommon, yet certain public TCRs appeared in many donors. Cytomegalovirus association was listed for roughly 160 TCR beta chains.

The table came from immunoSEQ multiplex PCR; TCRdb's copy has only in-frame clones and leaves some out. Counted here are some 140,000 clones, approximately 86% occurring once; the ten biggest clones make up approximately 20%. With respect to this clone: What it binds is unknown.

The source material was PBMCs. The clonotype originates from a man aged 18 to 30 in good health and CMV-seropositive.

The CDR3 protein is CASSQEGGISTEAFF. The CDR3 bases are TGTGCCAGCAGCCAAGAAGGAGGGATTAGTACTGAAGCTTTCTTT. The chain has TRBV14 and TRBJ1-1; D is undetermined. V was clipped by 0 bases and J by 5 bases, with 13 bases between them. Germline loops: CDR1 SGHDN, CDR2 FVKESK. The CDR3 contains 15 residues.